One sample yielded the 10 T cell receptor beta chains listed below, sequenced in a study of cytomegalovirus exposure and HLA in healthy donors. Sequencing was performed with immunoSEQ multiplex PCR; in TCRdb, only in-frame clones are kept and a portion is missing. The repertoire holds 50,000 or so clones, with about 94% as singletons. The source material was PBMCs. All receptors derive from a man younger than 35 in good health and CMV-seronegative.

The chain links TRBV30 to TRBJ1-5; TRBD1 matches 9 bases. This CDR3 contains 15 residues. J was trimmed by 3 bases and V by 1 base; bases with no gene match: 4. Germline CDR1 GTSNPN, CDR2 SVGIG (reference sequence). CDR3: CAWSDGTGINQPQHF. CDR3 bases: TGTGCCTGGAGTGACGGGACAGGGATCAATCAGCCCCAGCATTTT.

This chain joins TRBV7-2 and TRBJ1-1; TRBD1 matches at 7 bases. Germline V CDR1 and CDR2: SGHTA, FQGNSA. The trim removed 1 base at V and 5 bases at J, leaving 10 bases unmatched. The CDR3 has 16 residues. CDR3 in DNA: TGTGCCAGCAGCTTAGGGCCAGGGGGTAGGAATACTGAAGCTTTCTTT. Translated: CASSLGPGGRNTEAFF.

In nucleotides, the CDR3 is TGTGCCAGCAGTGAAGCCTACAGGGGGCGCATAGACAATCAGCCCCAGCATTTT. Translation: CASSEAYRGRIDNQPQHF. The rearrangement uses TRBV6-1 and TRBJ1-5; TRBD1 matches at 9 bases. Germline-derived CDR1 and CDR2 are MNHNS and SASEGT. V lost 0 bases and J lost 3; bases outside the gene matches: 9. CDR3 length: 18 residues.

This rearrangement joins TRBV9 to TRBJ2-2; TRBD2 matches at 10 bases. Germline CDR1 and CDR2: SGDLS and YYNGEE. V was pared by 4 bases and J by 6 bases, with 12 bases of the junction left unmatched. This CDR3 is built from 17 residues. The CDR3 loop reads CASSLGPLAGEAGELFF. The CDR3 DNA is TGTGCCAGCAGCCTCGGTCCTCTAGCGGGAGAGGCCGGGGAGCTGTTTTTT.

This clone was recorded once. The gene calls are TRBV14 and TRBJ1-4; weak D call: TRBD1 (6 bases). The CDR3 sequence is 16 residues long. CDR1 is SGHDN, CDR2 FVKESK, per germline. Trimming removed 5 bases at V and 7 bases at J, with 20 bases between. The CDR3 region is CASSNQQGWQSEKLFF. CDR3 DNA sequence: TGTGCCAGCAGCAACCAGCAGGGGTGGCAAAGTGAAAAACTGTTTTTT.

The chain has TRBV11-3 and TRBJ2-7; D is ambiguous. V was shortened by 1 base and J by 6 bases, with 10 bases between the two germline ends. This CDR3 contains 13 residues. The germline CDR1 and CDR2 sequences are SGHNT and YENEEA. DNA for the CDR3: TGTGCCAGCAGCTTAGGGAGTTTTGTCGAGCAGTACTTC. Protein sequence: CASSLGSFVEQYF.

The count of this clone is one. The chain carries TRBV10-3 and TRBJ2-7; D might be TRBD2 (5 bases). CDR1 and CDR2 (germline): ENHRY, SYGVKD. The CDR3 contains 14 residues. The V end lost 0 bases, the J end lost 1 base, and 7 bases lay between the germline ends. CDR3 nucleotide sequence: TGTGCCATCAGTGAGTCGAGGGATTCCTACGAGCAGTACTTC. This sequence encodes CAISESRDSYEQYF.

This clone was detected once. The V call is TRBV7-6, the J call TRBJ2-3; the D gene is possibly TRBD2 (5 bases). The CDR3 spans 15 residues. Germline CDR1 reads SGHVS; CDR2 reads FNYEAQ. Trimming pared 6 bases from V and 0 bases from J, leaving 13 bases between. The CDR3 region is CASRSLAVSTDTQYF. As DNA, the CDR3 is TGTGCCAGCAGAAGTCTAGCTGTGAGCACAGATACGCAGTATTTT.

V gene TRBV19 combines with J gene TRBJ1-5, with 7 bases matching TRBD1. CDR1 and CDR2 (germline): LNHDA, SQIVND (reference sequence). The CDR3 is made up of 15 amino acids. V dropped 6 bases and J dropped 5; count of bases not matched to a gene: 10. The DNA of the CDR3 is TGTGCCAGTAGCCATGACAGGGTGGGTGATCAGCCCCAGCATTTT. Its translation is CASSHDRVGDQPQHF.

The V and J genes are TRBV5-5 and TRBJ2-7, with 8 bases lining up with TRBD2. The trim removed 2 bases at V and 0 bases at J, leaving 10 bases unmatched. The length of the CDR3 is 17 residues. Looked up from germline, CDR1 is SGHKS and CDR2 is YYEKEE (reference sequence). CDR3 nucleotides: TGTGCCAGCAGCTTCAGTCTGAGACTAGCGAGCTCCTACGAGCAGTACTTC. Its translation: CASSFSLRLASSYEQYF.